The 9 T cell receptor beta chains in this list originate from one sample, sequenced in a study of PD-L1 blockade in urothelial cancer. Data came from immunoSEQ multiplex PCR; TCRdb stores just in-frame clones and leaves some out. Among around 35,000 clones listed, 82% were seen once. The specimen was PBMCs, collected around atezolizumab (anti-PD-L1) treatment. The receptors were sampled from a man in his sixties with urothelial cancer.

This chain joins TRBV13 and TRBJ2-3; 7 nucleotides line up with TRBD1. The germline CDR1 and CDR2 sequences are PRHDT and FYEKMQ (reference sequence). This CDR3 is 15 amino acids long. V was clipped by 3 bases and J by 2 bases; unmatched bases: 5. Here the CDR3 reads CASSFRGGPTDTQYF. For the CDR3, the DNA is TGTGCCAGCAGCTTTAGAGGGGGCCCCACAGATACGCAGTATTTT.

V gene TRBV28 combines with J gene TRBJ1-5; TRBD1 matches 9 bases. The ends lost 6 bases at V and 6 bases at J; junction bases unmatched: 9. The V gene's germline CDR1 is MDHEN and CDR2 SYDVKM. This CDR3 has 15 amino acids. In DNA form, the CDR3 reads TGTGCCAGCAGGCCACGTGACAGGGGGTTTCAGCCCCAGCATTTT. Protein: CASRPRDRGFQPQHF.

This clone showed up just once. The V and J genes are TRBV5-5 and TRBJ2-7, with a tentative D call TRBD1 (5 bases). Trimming left V 0 bases short and J 4 bases short, with 11 bases between. The germline V gene encodes CDR1 SGHKS and CDR2 YYEKEE (reference sequence). This CDR3 is 14 amino acids long. The DNA for the CDR3 is TGTGCCAGCAGCTTGGATACAGCAGGGTACGAGCAGTACTTC. Its translation: CASSLDTAGYEQYF.

The V and J genes are TRBV5-4 and TRBJ1-6; D unresolved. Germline loops: CDR1 SGHNT, CDR2 YYREEE (reference sequence). This CDR3 region has 16 residues. Deletions cut 0 bases from V and 0 bases from J, with 7 bases between. The CDR3 nucleotides read TGTGCCAGCAGCTTGGGGGCGAGCTCCTATAATTCACCCCTCCACTTT. Translation: CASSLGASSYNSPLHF.

The CDR3 DNA is TGTGCCTTGACAGGGTTCGCGAACACTGAAGCTTTCTTT. This codes for CALTGFANTEAFF. This sequence joins TRBV30 and TRBJ1-1; 7 bases are shared with TRBD1. Germline CDR1 is GTSNPN and CDR2 is SVGIG (reference sequence). The CDR3 runs to 13 residues. With V trimmed by 7 bases and J by 1 base, 6 bases remained unmatched.

The rearrangement uses TRBV25-1 and TRBJ2-7; D might be TRBD1 (6 bases). The CDR3 runs 11 residues. Deletions cut 4 bases from V and 6 bases from J, with 7 bases between. Germline lookup yields CDR1 MGHDK and CDR2 SYGVNS. The CDR3 protein is CASSVGAEQYF. CDR3 DNA: TGTGCCAGCAGTGTGGGGGCCGAGCAGTACTTC.

This chain connects TRBV19 to TRBJ2-1, with a tentative D call TRBD2 (5 bases). Germline CDR1 is LNHDA and CDR2 is SQIVND (reference sequence). This CDR3 has 11 residues. Trimming pared 10 bases from V and 9 bases from J, leaving 13 bases between. As DNA, the CDR3 is TGTGCCACTCAGACTAAAGGTGAGCAGTTCTTC. This codes for CATQTKGEQFF.

J is TRBJ2-7 and V is TRBV7-9; 9 nucleotides match TRBD2. V lost 0 bases and J lost 4; bases outside the gene matches: 7. The CDR3 has 16 amino acids. Germline V gene lookup returns CDR1 SEHNR and CDR2 FQNEAQ (reference sequence). The CDR3 DNA reads as TGTGCCAGCAGCTTAGCTGGCGGGGGGGCCTCGTACGAGCAGTACTTC. Translation: CASSLAGGGASYEQYF.

The genes are TRBV9 and TRBJ1-3; the match to TRBD1 covers 8 bases. The CDR3 runs 14 residues. Germline V gene data show CDR1 as SGDLS and CDR2 as YYNGEE. The V segment lost 4 bases and the J segment 9 bases; nucleotides outside the gene matches: 9. CDR3 DNA sequence: TGTGCCAGCAGCAAAGGACAGGGAGGGGTCACCATATATTTT. Protein product: CASSKGQGGVTIYF.